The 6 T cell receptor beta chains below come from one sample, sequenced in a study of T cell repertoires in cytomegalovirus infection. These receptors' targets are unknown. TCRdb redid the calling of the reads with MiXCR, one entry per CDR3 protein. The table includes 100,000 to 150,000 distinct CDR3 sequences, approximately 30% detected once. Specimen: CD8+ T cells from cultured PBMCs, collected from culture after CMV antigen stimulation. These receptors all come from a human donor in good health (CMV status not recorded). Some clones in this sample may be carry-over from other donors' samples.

The CDR3 bases are TGTGCCAGCAGCCACGAGGCTAACTATGGCTACACCTTC. It is translated as CASSHEANYGYTF. This chain connects TRBV3-1 to TRBJ1-2, with no clear D. V was cut by 3 bases and J by 0 bases, with 5 bases left in between. The CDR3 has 13 residues. CDR1 and CDR2 from the germline V gene are LGHDT and YNNKEL (reference sequence).

The CDR3 DNA is TGTGCCAGCAGCCCGAACCTAGTGGGGGTTGGAGATACGCAGTATTTT. This translates into CASSPNLVGVGDTQYF. The J gene is TRBJ2-3, the V gene TRBV7-9; TRBD1 or TRBD2 may be the D gene (5 bases each). Deletions cut 5 bases from V and 5 bases from J, with 20 bases between. The germline V gene encodes CDR1 SEHNR and CDR2 FQNEAQ (reference sequence). The CDR3 is 16 amino acids.

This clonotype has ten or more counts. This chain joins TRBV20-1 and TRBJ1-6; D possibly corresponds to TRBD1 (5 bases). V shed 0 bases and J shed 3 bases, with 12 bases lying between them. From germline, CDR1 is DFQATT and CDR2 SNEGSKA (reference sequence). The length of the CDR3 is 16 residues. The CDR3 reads CSARDNRTVYNSPLHF. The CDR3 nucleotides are TGCAGTGCTAGAGATAACAGGACGGTCTATAATTCACCCCTCCACTTT.

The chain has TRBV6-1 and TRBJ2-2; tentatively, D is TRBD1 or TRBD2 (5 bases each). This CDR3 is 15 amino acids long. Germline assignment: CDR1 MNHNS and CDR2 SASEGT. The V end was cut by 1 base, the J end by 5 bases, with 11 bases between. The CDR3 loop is CASSEGGSKTGELFF. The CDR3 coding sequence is TGTGCCAGCAGTGAAGGGGGGAGCAAGACCGGGGAGCTGTTTTTT.

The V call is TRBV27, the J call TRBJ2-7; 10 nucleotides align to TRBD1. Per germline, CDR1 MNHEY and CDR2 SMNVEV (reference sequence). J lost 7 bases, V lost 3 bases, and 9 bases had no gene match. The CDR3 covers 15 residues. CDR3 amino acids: CASSFLGDRGREQYF. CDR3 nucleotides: TGTGCCAGCAGTTTCCTTGGGGACAGGGGACGGGAGCAGTACTTC.

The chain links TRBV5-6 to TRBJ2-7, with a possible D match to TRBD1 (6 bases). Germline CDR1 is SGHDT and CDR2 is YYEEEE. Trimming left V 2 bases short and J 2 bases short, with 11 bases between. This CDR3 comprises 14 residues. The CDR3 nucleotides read TGTGCCAGCAGCTTAGGCGCAGGGGCCTACGAGCAGTACTTC. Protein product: CASSLGAGAYEQYF.